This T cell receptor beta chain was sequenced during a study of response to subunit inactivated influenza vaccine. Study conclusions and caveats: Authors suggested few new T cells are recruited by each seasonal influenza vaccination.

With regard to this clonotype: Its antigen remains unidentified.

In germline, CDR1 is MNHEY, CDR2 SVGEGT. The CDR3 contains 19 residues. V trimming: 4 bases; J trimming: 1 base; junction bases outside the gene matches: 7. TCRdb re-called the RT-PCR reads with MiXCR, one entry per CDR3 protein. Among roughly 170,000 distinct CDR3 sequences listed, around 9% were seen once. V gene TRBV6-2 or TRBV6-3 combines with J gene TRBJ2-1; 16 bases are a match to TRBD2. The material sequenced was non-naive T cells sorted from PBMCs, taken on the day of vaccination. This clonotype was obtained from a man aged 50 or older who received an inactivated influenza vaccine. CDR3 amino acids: CASSFPGTSGGGSYNEQFF. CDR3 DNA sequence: TGTGCCAGCAGTTTCCCCGGGACTAGCGGGGGGGGATCCTACAATGAGCAGTTCTTC.